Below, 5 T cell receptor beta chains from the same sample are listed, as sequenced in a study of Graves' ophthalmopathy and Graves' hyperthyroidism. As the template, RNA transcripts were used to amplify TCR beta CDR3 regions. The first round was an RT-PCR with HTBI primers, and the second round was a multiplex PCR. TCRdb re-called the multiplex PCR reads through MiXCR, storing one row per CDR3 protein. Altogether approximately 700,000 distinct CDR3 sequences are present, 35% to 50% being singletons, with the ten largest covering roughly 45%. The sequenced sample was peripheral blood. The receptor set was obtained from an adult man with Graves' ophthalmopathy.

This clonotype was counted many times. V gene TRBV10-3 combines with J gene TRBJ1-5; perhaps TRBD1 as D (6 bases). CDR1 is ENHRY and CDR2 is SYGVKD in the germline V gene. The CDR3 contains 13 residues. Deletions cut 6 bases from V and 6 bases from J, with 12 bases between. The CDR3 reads CAIRRGDGQPQHF. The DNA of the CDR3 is TGTGCCATCAGGAGGGGGGACGGTCAGCCCCAGCATTTT.

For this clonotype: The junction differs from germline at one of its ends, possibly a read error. CDR3 sequence reads: CASSLESGSSYERYF. The CDR3 nucleotides read TGTGCCAGCAGCTTAGAAAGCGGGAGCTCCTACGAGCGGTACTTC. The rearrangement uses TRBV11-2 and TRBJ2-7; 8 bases are shared with TRBD2. Germline V gene lookup returns CDR1 SGHAT and CDR2 FQNNGV. The CDR3 loop spans 15 amino acids.

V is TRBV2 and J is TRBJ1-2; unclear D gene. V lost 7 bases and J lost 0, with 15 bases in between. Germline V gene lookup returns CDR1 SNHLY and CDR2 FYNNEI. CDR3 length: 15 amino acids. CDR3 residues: CASIGAEVSNYGYTF. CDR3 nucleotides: TGTGCCAGCATAGGCGCCGAGGTTTCTAACTATGGCTACACCTTC.

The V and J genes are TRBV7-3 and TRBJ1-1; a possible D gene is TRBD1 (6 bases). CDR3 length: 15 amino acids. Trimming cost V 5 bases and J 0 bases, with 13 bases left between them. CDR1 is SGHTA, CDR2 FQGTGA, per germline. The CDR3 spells CASSQGSGVNTEAFF. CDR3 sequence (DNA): TGTGCCAGCAGCCAAGGCTCAGGGGTGAACACTGAAGCTTTCTTT. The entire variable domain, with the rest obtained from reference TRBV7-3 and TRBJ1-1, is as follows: GAGVSQTPSNKVTEKGKYVELRCDPISGHTALYWYRQSLGQGPEFLIYFQGTGAADDSGLPNDRFFAVRPEGSVSTLKIQRTERGDSAVYLCASSQGSGVNTEAFFGQGTRLTVV.

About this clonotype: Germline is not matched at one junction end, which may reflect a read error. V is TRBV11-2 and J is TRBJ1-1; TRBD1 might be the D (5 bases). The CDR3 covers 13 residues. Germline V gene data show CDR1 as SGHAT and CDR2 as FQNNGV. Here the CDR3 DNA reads TGTGCCGGCAGTTTAGAGGGGAGTACTGAAGCTTTCTTT. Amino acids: CAGSLEGSTEAFF. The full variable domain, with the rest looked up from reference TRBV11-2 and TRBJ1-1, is EAGVAQSPRYKIIEKRQSVAFWCNPISGHATLYWYQQILGQGPKLLIQFQNNGVVDDSQLPKDRFSAERLKGVDSTLKIQPAKLEDSAVYLCAGSLEGSTEAFFGQGTRLTVV.